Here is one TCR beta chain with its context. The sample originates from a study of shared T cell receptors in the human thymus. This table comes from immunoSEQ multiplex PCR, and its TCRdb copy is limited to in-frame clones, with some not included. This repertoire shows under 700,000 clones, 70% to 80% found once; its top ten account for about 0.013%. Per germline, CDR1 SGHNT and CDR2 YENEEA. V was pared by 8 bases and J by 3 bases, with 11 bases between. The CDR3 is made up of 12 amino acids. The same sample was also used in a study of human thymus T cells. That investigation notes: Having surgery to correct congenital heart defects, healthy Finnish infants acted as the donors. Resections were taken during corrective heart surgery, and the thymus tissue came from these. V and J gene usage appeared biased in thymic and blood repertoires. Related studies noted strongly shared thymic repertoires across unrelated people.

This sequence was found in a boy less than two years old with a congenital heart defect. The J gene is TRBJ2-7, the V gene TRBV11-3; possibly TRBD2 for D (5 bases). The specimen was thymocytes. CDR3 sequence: CASGSKGYEQYF. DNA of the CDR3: TGTGCCAGCGGGAGTAAGGGCTACGAGCAGTACTTC. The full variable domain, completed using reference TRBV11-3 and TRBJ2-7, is EAGVVQSPRYKIIEKKQPVAFWCNPISGHNTLYWYLQNLGQGPELLIRYENEEAVDDSQLPKDRFSAERLKGVDSTLKIQPAELGDSAVYLCASGSKGYEQYFGPGTRLTVT.